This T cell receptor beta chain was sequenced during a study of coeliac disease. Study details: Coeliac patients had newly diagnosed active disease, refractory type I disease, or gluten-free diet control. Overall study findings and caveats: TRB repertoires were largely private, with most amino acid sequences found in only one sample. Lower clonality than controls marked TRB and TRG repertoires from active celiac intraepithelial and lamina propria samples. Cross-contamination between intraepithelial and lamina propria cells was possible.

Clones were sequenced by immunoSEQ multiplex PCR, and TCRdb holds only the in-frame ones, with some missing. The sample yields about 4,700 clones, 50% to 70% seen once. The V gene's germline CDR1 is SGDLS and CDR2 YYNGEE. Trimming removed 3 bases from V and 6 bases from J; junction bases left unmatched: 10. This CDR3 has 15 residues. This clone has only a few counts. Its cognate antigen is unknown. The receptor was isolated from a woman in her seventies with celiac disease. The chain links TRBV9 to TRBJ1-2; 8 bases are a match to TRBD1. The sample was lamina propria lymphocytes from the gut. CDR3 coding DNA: TGTGCCAGCAGCGCCCGGGACAGGACGAACGATGGCTACACCTTC. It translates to CASSARDRTNDGYTF.